These T cell receptor beta chains were read from a single sample in a study of blood T cell repertoires in COVID-19. The data were produced by immunoSEQ multiplex PCR, yet TCRdb's version contains in-frame clones alone and is incomplete. The sample records approximately 150,000 clones, 75% to 90% being singletons. The sequencing input was peripheral blood. The receptors stem from a man older than 75 with acute or convalescent COVID-19. The CDR3 runs from the conserved cysteine through the conserved F or W. D genes are given only for firm matches. Clone size is shown for a subset of rows, as once, few, many or a class of expanded clone.

V	D	size	J	CDR3	DNA
TRBV5-4	TRBD2	.	TRBJ2-1	CASSPTGLAGANNEQFF	TGTGCCAGCAGCCCCACGGGACTAGCGGGGGCTAACAATGAGCAGTTCTTC
TRBV2	.	.	TRBJ2-5	CASSEAETQYF	TGTGCCAGCAGTGAGGCTGAGACCCAGTACTTC
TRBV19	TRBD1	.	TRBJ2-5	CASSLTGGYQETQYF	TGTGCCAGTAGTCTCACAGGGGGTTACCAAGAGACCCAGTACTTC
TRBV27	.	.	TRBJ1-1	CASSFGNSDTEAFF	TGTGCCAGCAGTTTTGGTAACAGTGACACTGAAGCTTTCTTT
TRBV2	.	few	TRBJ1-2	CASSAVAGYGYTF	TGTGCCAGCAGTGCGGTGGCAGGATATGGCTACACCTTC
TRBV24-1	TRBD2	.	TRBJ2-1	CATSDYPSGRNEQFF	TGTGCCACCAGTGATTATCCTAGCGGGAGGAATGAGCAGTTCTTC
TRBV2	TRBD1	.	TRBJ2-2	CASRLTGTANTGELFF	TGTGCCAGCAGGCTTACCGGGACAGCGAACACCGGGGAGCTGTTTTTT
TRBV27	.	.	TRBJ2-7	CATPHRVCGEQYF	TGTGCCACCCCTCACAGGGTTTGTGGCGAGCAGTACTTC
TRBV18	.	.	TRBJ1-4	CASSPRGGQNEKLFF	TGTGCCAGCTCACCACGGGGGGGGCAGAATGAAAAACTGTTTTTT
TRBV5-1	.	few	TRBJ2-1	CASKQDSYYNEQFF	TGCGCCAGCAAGCAGGACAGCTACTACAATGAGCAGTTCTTC
TRBV11-2	.	.	TRBJ1-1	CASSLDRVFGEAFF	TGTGCCAGCAGCTTAGACCGGGTTTTCGGTGAAGCTTTCTTT
TRBV15	.	.	TRBJ2-2	CATRRGGGAGETGELFF	TGTGCCACCAGGAGAGGGGGTGGGGCAGGGGAAACCGGGGAGCTGTTTTTT
TRBV9	TRBD1	.	TRBJ1-6	CASSPQGDYNSPLHF	TGTGCCAGCAGCCCGCAGGGGGATTATAATTCACCCCTCCACTTT
TRBV5-1	TRBD2	.	TRBJ2-7	CASKWASGSYEQYF	TGCGCCAGCAAGTGGGCTAGCGGGAGTTACGAGCAGTACTTC
TRBV11-2	TRBD2	.	TRBJ2-5	CASSLWTSVGETQYF	TGTGCCAGCAGCTTATGGACTAGCGTAGGTGAGACCCAGTACTTC
TRBV10-2	TRBD2	.	TRBJ2-3	CASSVWRESTDTQYF	TGCGCCAGCAGTGTGTGGCGGGAGAGCACAGATACGCAGTATTTT
TRBV19	.	.	TRBJ2-6	CASSIGVSGANVLTF	TGTGCCAGTAGTATCGGGGTTTCAGGGGCCAACGTCCTGACTTTC
TRBV28	TRBD2	.	TRBJ2-1	CASSGRVGSVVEQFF	TGTGCCAGCAGTGGGAGGGTGGGCAGTGTGGTTGAGCAGTTCTTC
TRBV5-1	.	.	TRBJ1-6	CASSFGGSYNSPLHF	TGCGCCAGCAGCTTCGGGGGTTCCTATAATTCACCCCTCCACTTT
TRBV5-4	.	once	TRBJ1-2	CASSLSGRVGLGYTF	TGTGCCAGCAGCTTGTCGGGCAGGGTCGGTCTTGGCTACACCTTC
TRBV6-5	TRBD2	.	TRBJ2-7	CASSSLAGDWSEQYF	TGTGCCAGCAGCTCACTAGCGGGGGACTGGAGCGAGCAGTACTTC
TRBV7-9	TRBD2	.	TRBJ2-3	CASSLAAGGPGTDTQYF	TGTGCCAGCAGCTTAGCAGCGGGAGGGCCGGGGACAGATACGCAGTATTTT
TRBV10-3	.	once	TRBJ1-4	CAISESGGTVGKLFF	TGTGCCATCAGTGAGTCAGGAGGGACCGTCGGAAAACTGTTTTTT
TRBV12-5	.	.	TRBJ2-5	CASGLNAETQYF	TGTGCTAGTGGTTTGAACGCGGAGACCCAGTACTTC
TRBV5-5	TRBD1	.	TRBJ2-5	CASSPRDSQETQYF	TGTGCCAGCAGCCCACGGGACAGCCAAGAGACCCAGTACTTC
TRBV2	TRBD1	.	TRBJ1-5	CASSPRGRNQPQHF	TGTGCCAGCAGTCCAAGGGGGCGCAATCAGCCCCAGCATTTT
TRBV19	.	.	TRBJ1-2	CASSSNRAAGGYTF	TGTGCCAGTAGCTCTAACAGGGCGGCGGGTGGCTACACCTTC
TRBV19	TRBD1	.	TRBJ1-4	CASSESGTGNEKLFF	TGTGCCAGTAGTGAGTCCGGGACAGGCAATGAAAAACTGTTTTTT
TRBV3-1/TRBV3-2	.	.	TRBJ2-2	CASRNSGTNTGELFF	TGTGCCAGCAGAAACAGCGGTACTAACACCGGGGAGCTGTTTTTT
TRBV3-1/TRBV3-2	TRBD1	.	TRBJ1-5	CASSQAGTGGNQPQHF	TGTGCCAGCAGCCAAGCTGGGACAGGGGGAAATCAGCCCCAGCATTTT
TRBV24-1	TRBD1	few	TRBJ2-5	CATSDLRTGGGETQYF	TGTGCCACCAGTGATTTGAGGACAGGGGGCGGTGAGACCCAGTACTTC
TRBV19	TRBD1	.	TRBJ2-2	CASSKDRGPTGELFF	TGTGCCAGTAGTAAGGACAGGGGGCCGACCGGGGAGCTGTTTTTT
TRBV5-6	.	.	TRBJ2-7	CASSRGSTYEQYF	TGTGCCAGCAGCCGGGGATCGACTTACGAGCAGTACTTC
TRBV30	.	.	TRBJ1-5	CAWSVTVVDQPQHF	TGTGCCTGGAGTGTAACGGTGGTCGATCAGCCCCAGCATTTT
TRBV29-1	TRBD1	.	TRBJ1-5	CSGQQGFGQPQHF	TGCAGCGGGCAACAGGGGTTTGGTCAGCCCCAGCATTTT
TRBV3-1/TRBV3-2	TRBD2	.	TRBJ2-1	CASSPPGLAREEQFF	TGTGCCAGCAGCCCCCCGGGACTAGCGCGAGAAGAGCAGTTCTTC
TRBV28	TRBD1	once	TRBJ2-5	CASRRTGSQETQYF	TGTGCCAGCAGGAGGACAGGTTCCCAAGAGACCCAGTACTTC
TRBV19	TRBD1	once	TRBJ1-1	CASSTTTGRNTEAFF	TGTGCCAGCTCCACTACGACAGGGAGGAACACTGAAGCTTTCTTT
TRBV2	.	.	TRBJ2-1	CASSATGLNEQFF	TGTGCCAGCAGCGCCACAGGGCTTAATGAGCAGTTCTTC
TRBV7-9	TRBD2	.	TRBJ2-2	CASSVTSGPQNTGELFF	TGTGCCAGCAGCGTGACTAGCGGGCCTCAGAACACCGGGGAGCTGTTTTTT
TRBV7-9	.	once	TRBJ1-2	CASSLEAGLRSGRYGYTF	TGTGCCAGCAGCTTAGAAGCAGGGTTGAGGAGTGGAAGGTATGGCTACACCTTC
TRBV28	.	.	TRBJ1-1	CASSFHSMNTEAFF	TGTGCCAGCAGTTTCCACTCAATGAACACTGAAGCTTTCTTT
TRBV9	.	once	TRBJ1-4	CASSKGVTGADEKLFF	TGTGCCAGCAGCAAAGGGGTTACAGGAGCAGACGAAAAACTGTTTTTT
TRBV6-1	TRBD2	.	TRBJ2-4	CASSVGTSGGLAKNIQYF	TGTGCCAGCAGTGTTGGGACTAGCGGGGGACTAGCCAAAAACATTCAGTACTTC
TRBV18	TRBD1	.	TRBJ2-7	CASSPQQGAYEQYF	TGTGCCAGCTCACCACAGCAGGGGGCCTACGAGCAGTACTTC
TRBV7-2	.	few	TRBJ2-5	CASSLVSGQETQYF	TGTGCCAGCAGCTTAGTCTCCGGCCAAGAGACCCAGTACTTC
TRBV30	TRBD1	once	TRBJ2-5	CAWRLTGGGETQYF	TGTGCCTGGAGACTCACAGGGGGCGGAGAGACCCAGTACTTC